The text below deals with one TCR beta chain. Its antigen is unidentified. Generated by immunoSEQ multiplex PCR, the TCRdb table keeps only in-frame clones and is missing some. The sample yields 62,000 or so clones, almost 85% seen once. The V gene's germline CDR1 is LGHNA and CDR2 YNFKEQ. The length of the CDR3 is 16 residues. V gave up 2 bases and J gave up 8 bases; unmatched junction bases: 8. The entry originates in a study of OX40 agonist ivuxolimab in advanced cancers. As for the study in general: At 0.01 to 10 mg/kg, ivuxolimab was administered intravenously to patients every 2 weeks. The study's findings and limits: Low normalized T-cell clonal expansion also characterized some of the nonresponders. Circulating CD4+ and CD8+ T cells showed clonal expansion by week 6 at 0.1 to 3.0 mg/kg. At 0.1-3.0 mg/kg, partial responders had clonal expansion among the lowest observed.

The rearrangement joins TRBV4-2 to TRBJ1-4, with 10 bases fitting TRBD1. The sequences come from CD4+ or CD8+ T cells sorted from blood, collected in a trial of the OX40 agonist ivuxolimab. This receptor was obtained from an adult with an advanced solid tumor such as melanoma, head and neck, liver or kidney cancer. In nucleotides, the CDR3 is TGTGCCAGCAGCCAAATCGACAGGGGGCGAGTCGAAAAACTGTTTTTT. Residues: CASSQIDRGRVEKLFF.